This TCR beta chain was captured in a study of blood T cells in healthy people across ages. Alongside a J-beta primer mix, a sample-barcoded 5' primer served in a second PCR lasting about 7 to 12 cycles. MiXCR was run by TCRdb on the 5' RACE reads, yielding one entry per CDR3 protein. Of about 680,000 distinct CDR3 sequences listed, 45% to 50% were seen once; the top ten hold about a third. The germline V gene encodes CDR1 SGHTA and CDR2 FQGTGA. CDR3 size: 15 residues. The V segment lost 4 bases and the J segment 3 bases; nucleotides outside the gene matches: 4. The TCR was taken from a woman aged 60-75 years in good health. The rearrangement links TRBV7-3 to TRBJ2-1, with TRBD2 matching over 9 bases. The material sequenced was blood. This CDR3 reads CASSSGLAIYNEQFF. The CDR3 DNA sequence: TGTGCCAGCAGCTCAGGACTAGCGATCTACAATGAGCAGTTCTTC. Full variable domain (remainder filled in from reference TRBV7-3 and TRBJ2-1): GAGVSQTPSNKVTEKGKYVELRCDPISGHTALYWYRQSLGQGPEFLIYFQGTGAADDSGLPNDRFFAVRPEGSVSTLKIQRTERGDSAVYLCASSSGLAIYNEQFFGPGTRLTVL.